The sequence of this T cell receptor (beta chain) was determined in a study of shared clonotypes between healthy human individuals. The assay was immunoSEQ multiplex PCR, and TCRdb's table has in-frame clones only and misses some. The sample has 2 million to 3 million clones, around 90% seen once; the top ten hold about 0.13%. Germline CDR1 reads SGHRS; CDR2 reads YFSETQ. The CDR3 extends over 13 amino acids. The V end was cut by 3 bases, the J end by 6 bases, with 10 bases between. This receptor was identified in a man aged 18 to 29 in good health. The sample was naive CD4+ T cells sorted from blood. Subset meaning: CD45RA+ positively selected. The J gene is TRBJ2-1, the V gene TRBV5-1, with TRBD2 as a possible D gene (6 bases). CDR3 sequence reads: CASSSDYSNEQFF. CDR3 DNA sequence: TGCGCCAGCAGCTCGGACTACTCCAATGAGCAGTTCTTC. The variable domain in full, completed from reference TRBV5-1 and TRBJ2-1, reads KAGVTQTPRYLIKTRGQQVTLSCSPISGHRSVSWYQQTPGQGLQFLFEYFSETQRNKGNFPGRFSGRQFSNSRSEMNVSTLELGDSALYLCASSSDYSNEQFFGPGTRLTVL.